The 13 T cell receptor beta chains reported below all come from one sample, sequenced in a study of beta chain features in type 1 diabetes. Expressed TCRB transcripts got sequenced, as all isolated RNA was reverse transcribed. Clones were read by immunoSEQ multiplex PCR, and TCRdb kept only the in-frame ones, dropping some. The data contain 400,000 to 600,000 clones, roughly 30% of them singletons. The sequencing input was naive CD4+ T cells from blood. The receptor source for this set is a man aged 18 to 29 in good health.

DNA for the CDR3: TGTGCCAGCTCTACCGGGACAGTCTTCTGGGAGCAGTTCTTC. Translated, it gives CASSTGTVFWEQFF. The V gene is TRBV6-1, the J gene TRBJ2-1; 7 positions match TRBD1. CDR3 length: 14 amino acids. Germline V gene sequence: CDR1 MNHNS, CDR2 SASEGT. V lost 8 bases, J lost 10 bases, and 14 bases stayed unmatched.

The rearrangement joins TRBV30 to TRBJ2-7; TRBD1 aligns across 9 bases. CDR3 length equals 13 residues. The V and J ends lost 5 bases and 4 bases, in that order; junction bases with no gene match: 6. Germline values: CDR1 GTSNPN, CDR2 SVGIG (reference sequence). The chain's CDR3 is CAWDPDRGYEQYF. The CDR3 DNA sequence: TGTGCCTGGGATCCGGACAGGGGTTACGAGCAGTACTTC. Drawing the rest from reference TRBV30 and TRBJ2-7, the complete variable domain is SQTIHQWPATLVQPVGSPLSLECTVEGTSNPNLYWYRQAAGRGLQLLFYSVGIGQISSEVPQNLSASRPQDRQFILSSKKLLLSDSGFYLCAWDPDRGYEQYFGPGTRLTVT.

CDR3 sequence (DNA): TGCGCCAGCAGCCTGGAGGGACGGAGGTACCAAGAGACCCAGTACTTC. The encoded protein is CASSLEGRRYQETQYF. The rearrangement links TRBV5-1 to TRBJ2-5; perhaps TRBD2 as D (6 bases). Germline CDR1 SGHRS, CDR2 YFSETQ. The CDR3 is 16 residues long. Trimming took 4 bases from V and 0 from J, leaving 16 bases between them.

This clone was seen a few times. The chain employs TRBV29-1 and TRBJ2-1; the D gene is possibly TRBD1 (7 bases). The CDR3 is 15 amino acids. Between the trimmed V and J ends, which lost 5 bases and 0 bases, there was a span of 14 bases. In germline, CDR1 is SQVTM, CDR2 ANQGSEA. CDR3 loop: CSVKQGGFSYNEQFF. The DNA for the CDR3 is TGCAGCGTTAAGCAGGGGGGATTCTCCTACAATGAGCAGTTCTTC.

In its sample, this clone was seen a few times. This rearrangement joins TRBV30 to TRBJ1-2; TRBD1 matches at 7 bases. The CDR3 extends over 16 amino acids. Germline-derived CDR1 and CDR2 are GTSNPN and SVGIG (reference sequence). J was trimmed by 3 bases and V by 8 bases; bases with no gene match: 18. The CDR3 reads CAGASHPGTVYYGYTF. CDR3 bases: TGTGCCGGGGCGTCTCATCCCGGGACAGTATACTATGGCTACACCTTC.

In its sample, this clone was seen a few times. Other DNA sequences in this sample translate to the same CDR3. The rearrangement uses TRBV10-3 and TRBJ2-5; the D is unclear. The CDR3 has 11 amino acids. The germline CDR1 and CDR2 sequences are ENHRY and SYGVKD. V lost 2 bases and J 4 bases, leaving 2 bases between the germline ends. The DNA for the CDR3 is TGTGCCATCAGTGAGGGAGAGACCCAGTACTTC. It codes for CAISEGETQYF.

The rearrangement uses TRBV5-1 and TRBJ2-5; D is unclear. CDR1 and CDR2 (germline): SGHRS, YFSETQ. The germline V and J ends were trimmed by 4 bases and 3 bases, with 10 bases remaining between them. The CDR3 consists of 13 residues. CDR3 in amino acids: CASSQGNKETQYF. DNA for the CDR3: TGCGCCAGCAGCCAAGGGAACAAAGAGACCCAGTACTTC.

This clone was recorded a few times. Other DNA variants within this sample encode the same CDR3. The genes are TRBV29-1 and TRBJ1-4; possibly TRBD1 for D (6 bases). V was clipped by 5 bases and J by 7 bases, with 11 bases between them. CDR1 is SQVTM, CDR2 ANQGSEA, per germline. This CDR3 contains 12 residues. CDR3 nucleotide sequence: TGCAGCGTTCAAGGGGGTTCTGAAAAACTGTTTTTT. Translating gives CSVQGGSEKLFF.

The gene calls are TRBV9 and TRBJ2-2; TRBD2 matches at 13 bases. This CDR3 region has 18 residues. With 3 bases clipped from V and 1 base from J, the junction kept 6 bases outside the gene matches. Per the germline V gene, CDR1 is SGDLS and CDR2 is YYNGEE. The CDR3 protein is CASSEETSGRQNTGELFF. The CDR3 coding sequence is TGTGCCAGCAGCGAAGAGACTAGCGGGAGGCAGAACACCGGGGAGCTGTTTTTT.

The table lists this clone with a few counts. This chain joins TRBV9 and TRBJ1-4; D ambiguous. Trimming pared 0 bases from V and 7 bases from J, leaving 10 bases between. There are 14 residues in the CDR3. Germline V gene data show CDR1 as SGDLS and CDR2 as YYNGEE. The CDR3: CASSVGTQSEKLFF. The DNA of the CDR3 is TGTGCCAGCAGCGTAGGGACCCAAAGTGAAAAACTGTTTTTT.

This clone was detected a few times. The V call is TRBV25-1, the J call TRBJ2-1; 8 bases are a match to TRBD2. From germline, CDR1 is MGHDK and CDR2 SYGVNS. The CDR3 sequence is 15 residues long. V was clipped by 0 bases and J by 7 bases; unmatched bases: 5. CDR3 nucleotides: TGTGCCAGCAGTGAATATCGCGGGAGGATGAATGAGCAGTTCTTC. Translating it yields CASSEYRGRMNEQFF.

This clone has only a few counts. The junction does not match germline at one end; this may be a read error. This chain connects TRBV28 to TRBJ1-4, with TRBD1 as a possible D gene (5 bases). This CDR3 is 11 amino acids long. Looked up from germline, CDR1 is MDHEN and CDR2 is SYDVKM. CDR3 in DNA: TGTGCCAGCAGTTTGGAGCAGGGCCTGATCTTT. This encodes CASSLEQGLIF.

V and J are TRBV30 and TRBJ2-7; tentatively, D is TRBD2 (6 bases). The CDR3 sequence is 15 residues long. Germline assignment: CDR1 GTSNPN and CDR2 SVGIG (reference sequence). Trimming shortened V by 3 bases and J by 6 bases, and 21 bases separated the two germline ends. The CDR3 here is CAWSPGTKLGGEQYF. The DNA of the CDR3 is TGTGCCTGGAGCCCCGGGACCAAGCTGGGGGGCGAGCAGTACTTC.